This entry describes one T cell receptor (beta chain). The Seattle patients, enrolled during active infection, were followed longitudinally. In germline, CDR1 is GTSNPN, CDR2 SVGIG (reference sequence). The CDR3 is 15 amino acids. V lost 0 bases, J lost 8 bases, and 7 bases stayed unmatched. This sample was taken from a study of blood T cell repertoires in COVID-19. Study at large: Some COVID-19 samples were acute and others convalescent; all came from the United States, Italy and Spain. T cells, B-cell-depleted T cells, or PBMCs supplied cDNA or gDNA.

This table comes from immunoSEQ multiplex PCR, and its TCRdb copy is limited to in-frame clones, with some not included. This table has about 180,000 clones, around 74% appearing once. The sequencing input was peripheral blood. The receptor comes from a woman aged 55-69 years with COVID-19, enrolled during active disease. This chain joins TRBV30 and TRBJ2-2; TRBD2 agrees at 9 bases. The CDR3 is CAWSVVSGGTGELFF. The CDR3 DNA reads TGTGCCTGGAGTGTAGTTAGCGGGGGAACAGGGGAGCTGTTTTTT.